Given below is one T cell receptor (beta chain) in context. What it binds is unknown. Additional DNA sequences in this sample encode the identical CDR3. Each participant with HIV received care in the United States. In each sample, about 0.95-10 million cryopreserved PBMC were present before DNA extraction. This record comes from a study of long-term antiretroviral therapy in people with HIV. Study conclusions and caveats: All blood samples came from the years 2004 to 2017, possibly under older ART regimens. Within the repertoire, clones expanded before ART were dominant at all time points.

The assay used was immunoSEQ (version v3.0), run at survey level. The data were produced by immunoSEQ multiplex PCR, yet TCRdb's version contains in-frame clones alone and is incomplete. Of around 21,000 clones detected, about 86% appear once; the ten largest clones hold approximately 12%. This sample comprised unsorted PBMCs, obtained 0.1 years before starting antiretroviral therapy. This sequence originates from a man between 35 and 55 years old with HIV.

For the CDR3, the DNA is TGTGCCAGCTCACCCTCTGGGGCCAACGTCCTGACTTTC. It is translated as CASSPSGANVLTF. The V call is TRBV18, the J call TRBJ2-6; D gene uncertain. The CDR3 has 13 residues. Per germline, CDR1 KGHSH and CDR2 LQKENI. V was shortened by 3 bases and J by 0 bases, with 0 bases between the two germline ends.